A selection of T cell receptor beta chains follows, all from one sample in a study of technical replicates of blood from a handful of donors. Using immunoSEQ multiplex PCR, the repertoire was profiled, and TCRdb retains in-frame clones only, with some absent. The sample comprises some 80,000 clones, 97% of which are singletons, and under 0.35% rests with the top ten. Sequenced sample: T cells isolated from PBMCs. These receptors came from a human donor in good health. Each CDR3 is given with its conserved first and last residue. Fields, in order: J gene, V gene, D gene, CDR3 DNA, CDR3 protein. A D gene is named only where the DNA matches it firmly.

>TRBJ2-1|TRBV9|TRBD2
TGTGCCAGCAGCCCCTTGACTAGCGGGACGGGGAATGAGCAGTTCTTC
CASSPLTSGTGNEQFF
>TRBJ2-7|TRBV9|.
TGTGCCAGCAGCGTAGCTACTATCGGGGAGCAGTACTTC
CASSVATIGEQYF
>TRBJ2-7|TRBV10-3|TRBD1
TGTGCCATCAGTTGGGACAGATACTACGAGCAGTACTTC
CAISWDRYYEQYF
>TRBJ2-7|TRBV4-2|TRBD2
TGTGCCAGCAGCCAAGTTCTAGCGGCGTTGAACGAGCAGTACTTC
CASSQVLAALNEQYF
>TRBJ2-3|TRBV4-1|.
TGCGCCAGCAGCCGCGGGGGCAGCACAGATACGCAGTATTTT
CASSRGGSTDTQYF
>TRBJ1-1|TRBV5-4|TRBD1
TGTGCCACCCAATTTGCAGGGGGGACTGAAGCTTTCTTT
CATQFAGGTEAFF
>TRBJ2-7|TRBV5-6|.
TGTGCCAGCAGCTATAGCGGCTACGAGCAGTACTTC
CASSYSGYEQYF
>TRBJ2-2|TRBV10-2|.
TGCGCCAGCAGTGACGGTCCTACGATCACCGGGGAGCTGTTTTTT
CASSDGPTITGELFF
>TRBJ2-7|TRBV5-1|.
TGCGCCAGCAGCTCTCAGGGGAACGAGCAGTACTTC
CASSSQGNEQYF
>TRBJ2-3|TRBV7-7|.
TGTGCCAGCAGCGCATTACCCCGTGGCGAGGTCACAGATACGCAGTATTTT
CASSALPRGEVTDTQYF
>TRBJ2-7|TRBV28|TRBD1
TGTGCCAGCAGTAAAGACAGGGAGAGGACCTACGAGCAGTACTTC
CASSKDRERTYEQYF
>TRBJ1-5|TRBV23-1|.
TGCGCCAGCAGTCAATACCACAGGGAAGAAAGCAATCAGCCCCAGCATTTT
CASSQYHREESNQPQHF
>TRBJ2-3|TRBV7-9|TRBD1
TGTGCCAGCAGCGGGAGACAGGGGTCTGGCACAGATACGCAGTATTTT
CASSGRQGSGTDTQYF
>TRBJ2-5|TRBV6-1|.
TGTGCCAGTACAGGGTTGGGGGAGACCCAGTACTTC
CASTGLGETQYF
>TRBJ2-2|TRBV13|.
TGTGCCAGCAGCTTAGAGAACGGGATTAACACCGGGGAGCTGTTTTTT
CASSLENGINTGELFF
>TRBJ2-2|TRBV9|.
TGTGCCAGCAGTGAGGTAGATATACTCACCGGGGAGCTGTTTTTT
CASSEVDILTGELFF
>TRBJ2-7|TRBV5-1|.
TGCGCCAGCAGCTTAGGAGGGCTCTTGCTAGAATACGAGCAGTACTTC
CASSLGGLLLEYEQYF
>TRBJ2-3|TRBV4-1|TRBD1
TGCGCCAGCAGCCAACCGGGACAGAGGAAGTTTGATACGCAGTATTTT
CASSQPGQRKFDTQYF
>TRBJ1-2|TRBV7-8|TRBD1
TGTGCCAGCAGCCCCGACACAGGGGACTATGGCTACACCTTC
CASSPDTGDYGYTF
>TRBJ2-1|TRBV13|TRBD1
TGTGCCAGCAGCTCGACAGGGGGCAGAGAGCAGTTCTTC
CASSSTGGREQFF
>TRBJ1-1|TRBV19|TRBD1
TGTGCCAGCCAGGACAGGGTGGCTGAAGCTTTCTTT
CASQDRVAEAFF